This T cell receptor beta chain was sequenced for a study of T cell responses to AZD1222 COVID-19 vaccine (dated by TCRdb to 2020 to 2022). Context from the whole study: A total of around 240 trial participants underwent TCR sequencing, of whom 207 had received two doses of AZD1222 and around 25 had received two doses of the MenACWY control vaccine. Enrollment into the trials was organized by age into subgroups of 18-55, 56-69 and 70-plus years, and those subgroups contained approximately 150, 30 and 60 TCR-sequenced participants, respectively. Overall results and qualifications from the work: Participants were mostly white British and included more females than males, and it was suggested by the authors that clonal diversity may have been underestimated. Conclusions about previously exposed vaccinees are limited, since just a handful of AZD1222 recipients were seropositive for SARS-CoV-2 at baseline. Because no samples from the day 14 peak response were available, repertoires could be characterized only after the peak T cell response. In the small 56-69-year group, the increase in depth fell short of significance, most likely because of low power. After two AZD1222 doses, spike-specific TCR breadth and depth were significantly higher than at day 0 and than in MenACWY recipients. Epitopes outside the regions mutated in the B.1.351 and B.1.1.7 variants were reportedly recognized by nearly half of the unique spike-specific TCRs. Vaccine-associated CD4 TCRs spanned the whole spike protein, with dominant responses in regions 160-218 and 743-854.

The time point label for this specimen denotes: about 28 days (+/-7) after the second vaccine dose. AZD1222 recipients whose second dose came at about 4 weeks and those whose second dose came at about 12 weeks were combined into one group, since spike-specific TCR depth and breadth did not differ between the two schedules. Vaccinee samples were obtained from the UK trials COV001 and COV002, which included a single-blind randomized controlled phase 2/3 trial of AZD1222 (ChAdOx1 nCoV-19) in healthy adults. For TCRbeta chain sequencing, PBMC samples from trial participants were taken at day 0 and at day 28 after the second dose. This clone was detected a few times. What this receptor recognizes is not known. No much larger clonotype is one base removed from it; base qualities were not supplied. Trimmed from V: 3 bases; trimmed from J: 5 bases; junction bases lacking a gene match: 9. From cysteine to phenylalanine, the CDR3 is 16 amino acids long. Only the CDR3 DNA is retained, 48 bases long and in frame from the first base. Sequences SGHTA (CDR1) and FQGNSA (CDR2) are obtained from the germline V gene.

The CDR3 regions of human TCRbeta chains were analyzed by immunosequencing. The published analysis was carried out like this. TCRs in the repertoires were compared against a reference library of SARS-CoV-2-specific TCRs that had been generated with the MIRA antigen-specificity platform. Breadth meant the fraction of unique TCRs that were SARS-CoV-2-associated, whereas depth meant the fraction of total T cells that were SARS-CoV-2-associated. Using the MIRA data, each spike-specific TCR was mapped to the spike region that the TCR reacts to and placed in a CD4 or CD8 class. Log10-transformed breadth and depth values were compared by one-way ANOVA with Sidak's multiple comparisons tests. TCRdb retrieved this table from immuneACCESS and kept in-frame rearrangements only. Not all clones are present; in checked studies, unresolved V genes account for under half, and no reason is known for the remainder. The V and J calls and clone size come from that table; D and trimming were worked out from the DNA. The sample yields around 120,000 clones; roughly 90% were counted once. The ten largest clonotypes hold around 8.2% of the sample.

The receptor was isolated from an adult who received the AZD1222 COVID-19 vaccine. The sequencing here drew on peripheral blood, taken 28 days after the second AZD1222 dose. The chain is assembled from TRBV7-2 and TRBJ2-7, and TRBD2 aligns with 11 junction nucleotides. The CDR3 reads CASSFILAGGGHEQYF. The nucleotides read TGTGCCAGCAGCTTCATTCTAGCGGGAGGTGGGCACGAGCAGTACTTC. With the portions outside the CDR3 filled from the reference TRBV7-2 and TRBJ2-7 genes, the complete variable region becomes GAGVSQSPSNKVTEKGKDVELRCDPISGHTALYWYRQSLGQGLEFLIYFQGNSAPDKSGLPSDRFSAERTGGSVSTLTIQRTQQEDSAVYLCASSFILAGGGHEQYFGPGTRLTVT.